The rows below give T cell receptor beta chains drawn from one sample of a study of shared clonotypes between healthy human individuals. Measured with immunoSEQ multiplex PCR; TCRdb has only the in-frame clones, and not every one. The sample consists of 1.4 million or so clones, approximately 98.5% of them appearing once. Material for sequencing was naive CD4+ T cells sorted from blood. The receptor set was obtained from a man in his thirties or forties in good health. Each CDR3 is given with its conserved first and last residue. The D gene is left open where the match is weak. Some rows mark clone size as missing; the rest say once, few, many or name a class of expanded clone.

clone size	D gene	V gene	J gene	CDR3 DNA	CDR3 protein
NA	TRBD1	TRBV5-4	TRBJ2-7	TGTGCCAGCAGCTCGGGTTGGGGGGCGACAGGGGTGCAGTACTTC	CASSSGWGATGVQYF
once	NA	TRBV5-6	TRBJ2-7	TGTGCCAGCAGCTTGGGAGGGGCCACCTACGAGCAGTACTTC	CASSLGGATYEQYF
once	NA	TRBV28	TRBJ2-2	TGTGCCAGCAGAATAAAGAACACCGGGGAGCTGTTTTTT	CASRIKNTGELFF
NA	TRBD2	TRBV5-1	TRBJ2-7	TGCGCCAGCAGGGCGAGCGGGAATAAAAACCACGAGCAGTACTTC	CASRASGNKNHEQYF
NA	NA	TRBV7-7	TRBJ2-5	TGTGCCAGCAGCTTAGAGTTGGGGTTCCGGGAGACCCAGTACTTC	CASSLELGFRETQYF
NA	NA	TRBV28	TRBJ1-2	TGTGCCAGCAGCCCCAGCTGGGGAGGTAGGGACCCTGGCTACACCTTC	CASSPSWGGRDPGYTF
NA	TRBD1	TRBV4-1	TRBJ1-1	TGCGCCAGCGGCAGGACAGGGGGCAGGAACACTGAAGCTTTCTTT	CASGRTGGRNTEAFF
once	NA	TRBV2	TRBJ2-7	TGTGCCAGCAGGGGGTTCCGGGACCCTAGCTACGAGCAGTACTTC	CASRGFRDPSYEQYF
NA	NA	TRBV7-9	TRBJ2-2	TGTGCCAGCAGCTTACGGGAGAACACCGGGGAGCTGTTTTTT	CASSLRENTGELFF
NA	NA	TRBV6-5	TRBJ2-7	TGTGCCAGCAGTCCACACTACTCCTACGAGCAGTACTTC	CASSPHYSYEQYF
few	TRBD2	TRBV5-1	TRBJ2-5	TGCGCCAGCAGCTTGGGACTAGCGGGACAAGAGACCCAGTACTTC	CASSLGLAGQETQYF
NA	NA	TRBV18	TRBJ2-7	TGTGCCAGCTCACCACTCAGGGCTTACTACGAGCAGTACTTC	CASSPLRAYYEQYF
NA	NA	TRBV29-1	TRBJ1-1	TGCAGCGTTGAAAACCCCCTAACGGGGTTCGGTGCTTTCTTT	CSVENPLTGFGAFF
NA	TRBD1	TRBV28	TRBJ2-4	TGTGCCAGCAGCCTCCAGGACAGGGGGAACATTCAGTACTTC	CASSLQDRGNIQYF
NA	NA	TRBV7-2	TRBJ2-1	TGTGCCAGCAGCCCGCCAAGGGGTTACTACAATGAGCAGTTCTTC	CASSPPRGYYNEQFF
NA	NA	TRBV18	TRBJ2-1	TGTGCCAGCTCACCGGTAGGTGAGGAGCAGTTCTTC	CASSPVGEEQFF
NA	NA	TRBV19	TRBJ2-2	TGTGCCAGTAGTAGGGCCGGGACGGGTGAGCTGTTTTTT	CASSRAGTGELFF
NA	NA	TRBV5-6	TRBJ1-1	TGTGCCAGCAGCTTCCAAGGGGCCACTGAAGCTTTCTTT	CASSFQGATEAFF
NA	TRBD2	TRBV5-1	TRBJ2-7	TGCGCCAGCAGGATCGGACTAGCGGGAGTGTACGAGCAGTACTTC	CASRIGLAGVYEQYF
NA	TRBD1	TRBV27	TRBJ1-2	TGTGCCAGCAGTACCCCCACAGGGGGCGGGGGCTACACCTTC	CASSTPTGGGGYTF
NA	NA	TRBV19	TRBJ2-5	TGTGCCAGTAGCCCGGGGCAACGTCAGGAGACCCAGTACTTC	CASSPGQRQETQYF
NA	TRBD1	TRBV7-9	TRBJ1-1	TGTGCCAGCAGCACCGGGACAGCGACTGAAGCTTTCTTT	CASSTGTATEAFF
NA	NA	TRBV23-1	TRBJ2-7	TGCGCCAGCAGCCCTGAAGTGGGTCCGGACTGCGAGCAGTACTTC	CASSPEVGPDCEQYF
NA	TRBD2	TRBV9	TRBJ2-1	TGTGCCAGCAGCGTATTTAGCGGGAGAGTTAGTGAGCAGTTCTTC	CASSVFSGRVSEQFF
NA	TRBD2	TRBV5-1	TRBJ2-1	TGCGCCAGCAGCGGCGGACTAGCGGGAGGGATCAATGAGCAGTTCTTC	CASSGGLAGGINEQFF
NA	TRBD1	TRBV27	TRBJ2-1	TGTGCCAGCAGTTTAGGGGACAGGCTATACAATGAGCAGTTCTTC	CASSLGDRLYNEQFF
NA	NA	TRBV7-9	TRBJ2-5	TGTGCCAGCAGCTTAGTAGCGCGAGTTCAAGAGACCCAGTACTTC	CASSLVARVQETQYF
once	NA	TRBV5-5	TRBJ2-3	TGTGCCAGCAGCCTCGTCCAGAGCACAGATACGCAGTATTTT	CASSLVQSTDTQYF
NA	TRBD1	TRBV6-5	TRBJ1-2	TGTGCCAGCAGTTACTCGTGGACAGGGGGCAGTGGCTACACCTTC	CASSYSWTGGSGYTF
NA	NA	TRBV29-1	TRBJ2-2	TGCAGCGTTCGACAGTCACCAGCGAACACCGGGGAGCTGTTTTTT	CSVRQSPANTGELFF
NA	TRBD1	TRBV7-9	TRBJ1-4	TGTGCCAGCAGCTCGGGACAGCCAAAACTGTTTTTT	CASSSGQPKLFF
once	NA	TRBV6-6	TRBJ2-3	TGTGCCAGCAGTTACCAATCGGGGAGCACAGATACGCAGTATTTT	CASSYQSGSTDTQYF
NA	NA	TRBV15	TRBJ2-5	TGTGCCACCAGTAGGGTAGGGGAGACCCAGTACTTC	CATSRVGETQYF
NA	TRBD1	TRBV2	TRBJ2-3	TGTGCCAGCAGTTCTCTGCCGGGACAGGGATCAGATACGCAGTATTTT	CASSSLPGQGSDTQYF